The 27 T cell receptor beta chains below all came from one sample that was sequenced in a study of T cells in Graves' hyperthyroidism and ophthalmopathy. Amplification of TCR beta CDR3 regions was performed using RNA transcripts as template. The TCR CDR3 was amplified in a first-round RT-PCR using the HTBI primer set. TCRdb ran MiXCR on the multiplex PCR reads and lists one entry per CDR3 protein. The sample lists hundreds of thousands of distinct CDR3 sequences, less than 15% occurring once. The material sequenced was blood. All receptors come from a middle-aged woman with Graves' hyperthyroidism.

This clonotype was seen at least ten times. This sequence joins TRBV28 and TRBJ2-1; TRBD2 matches 11 bases. The germline CDR1 and CDR2 sequences are MDHEN and SYDVKM. The CDR3 sequence is 13 residues long. V lost 10 bases, J lost 8 bases, and 7 bases stayed unmatched. The CDR3 DNA follows: TGTGCCATAGCGGGAGGGGCCGGGGATGAGCAGTTCTTC. Translating gives CAIAGGAGDEQFF.

The J gene is TRBJ2-5, the V gene TRBV29-1; D is uncertain. Trimming stripped 5 bases from V and 6 bases from J, with 10 bases between. The CDR3 sequence is 11 residues long. Germline V gene lookup returns CDR1 SQVTM and CDR2 ANQGSEA. The CDR3 sequence: CSVSDKKTQYF. DNA for the CDR3: TGCAGCGTTAGTGACAAGAAGACCCAGTACTTC.

Only a few counts were recorded for this clonotype. The rearrangement links TRBV5-1 to TRBJ2-5; D perhaps matches TRBD2 (5 bases). The CDR3 runs 15 residues. Trimming stripped 6 bases from V and 0 bases from J, with 15 bases between. Germline V gives CDR1 SGHRS, CDR2 YFSETQ. Here the CDR3 DNA reads TGCGCCAGCACCCAAGGCGGGCGGTACCAAGAGACCCAGTACTTC. Translating it yields CASTQGGRYQETQYF.

This clonotype was seen ten or more times. The J gene is TRBJ1-5, the V gene TRBV28; 7 bases map to TRBD1. Germline assignment: CDR1 MDHEN and CDR2 SYDVKM. The V and J ends lost 8 bases and 5 bases, in that order; junction bases with no gene match: 15. The CDR3 runs to 16 residues. CDR3 in amino acids: CASGTPRDRAHQPQHF. The DNA for the CDR3 is TGTGCCAGCGGCACCCCTCGGGACAGAGCTCATCAGCCCCAGCATTTT.

This clonotype has a count of ten or more. The chain uses TRBV12-3 or TRBV12-4 and TRBJ2-1; D is undetermined. The CDR3 has 14 amino acids. V was shortened by 6 bases and J by 2 bases, with 11 bases between the two germline ends. CDR3 coding DNA: TGTGCCAGCAGAGGGCCGGGTCCCTACAATGAGCAGTTCTTC. Translating gives CASRGPGPYNEQFF.

CDR3 nucleotide sequence: TGTGCCACCAGCAGAGAATACAATGAGCAGTTCTTC. The encoded protein is CATSREYNEQFF. This rearrangement joins TRBV15 to TRBJ2-1, with no clear D. CDR1 is LNHNV, CDR2 YYDKDF, per germline (reference sequence). V lost 0 bases and J lost 4, with 1 base in between. This CDR3 region has 12 residues.

The table lists this clonotype with many counts. The chain uses TRBV28 and TRBJ2-3; 7 nucleotides match TRBD1. Germline lookup yields CDR1 MDHEN and CDR2 SYDVKM. Unmatched junction bases numbered 8, after V lost 6 bases and J lost 5 bases. The CDR3 runs 14 residues. This CDR3 is CASSHRGALDTQYF. Written as DNA, the CDR3 is TGTGCCAGCAGCCACAGGGGCGCCTTAGATACGCAGTATTTT.

This clonotype was seen many times. This chain joins TRBV7-2 and TRBJ2-7; 7 bases line up with TRBD2. CDR1 SGHTA and CDR2 FQGNSA come from the germline V gene. The CDR3 is 15 residues long. The V gene end was trimmed by 5 bases and the J gene end by 2 bases; junction bases not matched to a gene: 9. CDR3 DNA sequence: TGTGCCAGCAGCCCCGGGGCTAGCGGTCCCTACGAGCAGTACTTC. Its protein is CASSPGASGPYEQYF.

This clonotype was counted many times. The chain has TRBV12-3 or TRBV12-4 and TRBJ2-7; TRBD1 matches at 7 bases. With 5 bases clipped from V and 0 bases from J, the junction kept 4 bases outside the gene matches. The CDR3 sequence is 14 residues long. The CDR3 DNA reads as TGTGCCAGCAGTCCGGGACAGTACTCCTACGAGCAGTACTTC. The encoded protein is CASSPGQYSYEQYF.

This clonotype was detected many times. The gene calls are TRBV9 and TRBJ2-3; TRBD2 agrees at 10 bases. Germline CDR1 is SGDLS and CDR2 is YYNGEE. V trimming: 3 bases; J trimming: 2 bases; junction bases outside the gene matches: 6. The CDR3 runs 16 residues. The CDR3 nucleotides read TGTGCCAGCAGCGGCAGGACTAGCGGCTACACAGATACGCAGTATTTT. Translation: CASSGRTSGYTDTQYF.

This clonotype occurred a few times. The CDR3 sequence is CASSDSPTSGEPQHF. The DNA for the CDR3 is TGTGCCAGCAGTGACAGCCCTACCTCGGGGGAGCCCCAGCATTTT. The chain is built from TRBV9 and TRBJ1-5, with D maybe TRBD1 (5 bases). V dropped 5 bases and J dropped 8 bases, with 20 bases sitting between them. Germline lookup yields CDR1 SGDLS and CDR2 YYNGEE. The CDR3 spans 15 residues.

V and J are TRBV3-1 and TRBJ2-2; D may be TRBD2 (5 bases). V was clipped by 1 base and J by 6 bases, with 18 bases between them. Germline V lookup: CDR1 LGHDT, CDR2 YNNKEL (reference sequence). This CDR3 spans 17 amino acids. CDR3 in DNA: TGTGCCAGCAGCCAAGGGGGATGGACGGGAAGGGCCGGGGAGCTGTTTTTT. This sequence encodes CASSQGGWTGRAGELFF.

This clonotype was seen a single time. The rearrangement uses TRBV6-2 or TRBV6-3 and TRBJ2-2; D call uncertain. The germline V gene has CDR1 MNHEY and CDR2 SVGEGT. Trimming took 4 bases from V and 6 from J, leaving 9 bases between them. CDR3 length equals 13 residues. The CDR3 DNA sequence: TGTGCCAGCAGTTTGCATAGCCCCGGGGAGCTGTTTTTT. Its translation is CASSLHSPGELFF.

This clonotype was found a few times. J is TRBJ2-1 and V is TRBV7-3, with 13 bases that match TRBD2. J gave up 5 bases and V 5 bases, and 9 bases lay outside the gene matches. The CDR3 has 17 residues. CDR1 is SGHTA, CDR2 FQGTGA, per germline. This CDR3 is CASSTSLAGGPHNEQFF. CDR3 nucleotides: TGTGCCAGCAGCACCTCACTAGCGGGAGGGCCTCACAATGAGCAGTTCTTC.

V gene TRBV7-9 combines with J gene TRBJ2-3; 8 bases match TRBD1. Germline V CDR1 and CDR2: SEHNR, FQNEAQ (reference sequence). This CDR3 has 16 residues. With V trimmed by 5 bases and J by 5 bases, 12 bases remained unmatched. The CDR3 DNA is TGTGCCAGCAGCCCTAGGGGGACAGGACAGGGAGATACGCAGTATTTT. Amino acid sequence: CASSPRGTGQGDTQYF.

This clonotype came up a few times. The chain employs TRBV6-1 and TRBJ1-4, with TRBD1 matching 10 bases. The CDR3 extends over 14 amino acids. CDR1 and CDR2 from the germline V gene are MNHNS and SASEGT. V lost 6 bases to trimming and J lost 8 bases; unmatched junction nucleotides: 6. For the CDR3, the DNA is TGTGCCAGCAGACCAGGACAGGGGGGAGAAAAACTGTTTTTT. This gives the protein CASRPGQGGEKLFF.

This clonotype was picked up a small number of times. CDR3 DNA: TGTGCCAGTAGGAGCGGGAGTATGACAGATACGCAGTATTTT. Translated: CASRSGSMTDTQYF. V gene TRBV19 combines with J gene TRBJ2-3; 8 nucleotides line up with TRBD2. CDR1 is LNHDA and CDR2 is SQIVND in the germline V gene (reference sequence). The CDR3 runs 14 residues. Trimming took 6 bases from V and 3 from J; bases not matched to a gene: 5.

This clonotype was observed many times. V and J are TRBV7-9 and TRBJ1-2; TRBD1 agrees at 7 bases. The CDR3 loop spans 13 amino acids. The V and J ends lost 6 bases and 6 bases, in that order; junction bases with no gene match: 7. Germline V lookup: CDR1 SEHNR, CDR2 FQNEAQ (reference sequence). CDR3 protein: CASSDREGNGYTF. Here the CDR3 DNA reads TGTGCCAGCAGTGACAGGGAAGGAAATGGCTACACCTTC.

The chain recombines TRBV19 with TRBJ2-3, with 7 bases that match TRBD2. Trimming took 4 bases from V and 2 from J; bases not matched to a gene: 12. The CDR3 is 17 amino acids. Germline V CDR1 and CDR2: LNHDA, SQIVND (reference sequence). The CDR3 coding sequence is TGTGCCAGTAGTACAACCGAGGCGGGAGTTATCACAGATACGCAGTATTTT. This sequence encodes CASSTTEAGVITDTQYF.

The table lists this clonotype with many counts. This chain uses TRBV29-1 with TRBJ1-2; D unclear. CDR3 length: 11 residues. Germline V CDR1 and CDR2: SQVTM, ANQGSEA. V was clipped by 4 bases and J by 4 bases, with 7 bases between them. In DNA, the CDR3 is TGCAGCGTTGGGTCAGCCTATGGCTACACCTTC. Residues: CSVGSAYGYTF.

This clonotype was counted many times. The chain uses TRBV2 and TRBJ2-7, with D possibly called TRBD1 or TRBD2 (6 bases each). From germline, CDR1 is SNHLY and CDR2 FYNNEI. The CDR3 spans 14 residues. The V end lost 5 bases, the J end lost 4 bases, and 15 bases lay between the germline ends. In DNA form, the CDR3 reads TGTGCCAGCAGTTCCCCCGAGGGGGGATACGAGCAGTACTTC. Protein sequence: CASSSPEGGYEQYF.

This clonotype was picked up many times. The chain employs TRBV3-1 and TRBJ2-1, with 10 positions matching TRBD2. CDR1 LGHDT and CDR2 YNNKEL come from the germline V gene (reference sequence). The CDR3 covers 15 residues. V lost 5 bases, J lost 5 bases, and 6 bases stayed unmatched. Written as DNA, the CDR3 is TGTGCCAGCAGCTTAGCGGGAGGCAACCACAATGAGCAGTTCTTC. It encodes CASSLAGGNHNEQFF.

This clonotype was observed many times. This chain joins TRBV3-1 and TRBJ1-5; D uncertain. CDR3 size: 14 residues. The V gene lost 0 bases and the J gene lost 1 base, with 4 bases spanning the gap. Germline V gene data show CDR1 as LGHDT and CDR2 as YNNKEL (reference sequence). In DNA, the CDR3 is TGTGCCAGCAGCCAAGACAGAAGCAATCAGCCCCAGCATTTT. It yields the protein CASSQDRSNQPQHF. The variable domain in full, completed from reference TRBV3-1 and TRBJ1-5, reads DTAVSQTPKYLVTQMGNDKSIKCEQNLGHDTMYWYKQDSKKFLKIMFSYNNKELIINETVPNRFSPKSPDKAHLNLHINSLELGDSAVYFCASSQDRSNQPQHFGDGTRLSIL.

This clonotype has a handful of counts. This rearrangement joins TRBV5-1 to TRBJ1-5; perhaps TRBD1 as D (6 bases). CDR3 size: 15 residues. Trimming left V 4 bases short and J 6 bases short, with 17 bases between. Per the germline V gene, CDR1 is SGHRS and CDR2 is YFSETQ. In DNA, the CDR3 is TGCGCCAGCAGCGTTGGGTCAGGGGTGGGTCAGCCCCAGCATTTT. Its protein product is CASSVGSGVGQPQHF. Full variable domain (outside the CDR3, taken from reference TRBV5-1 and TRBJ1-5): KAGVTQTPRYLIKTRGQQVTLSCSPISGHRSVSWYQQTPGQGLQFLFEYFSETQRNKGNFPGRFSGRQFSNSRSEMNVSTLELGDSALYLCASSVGSGVGQPQHFGDGTRLSIL.

The sample holds many counts of this clonotype. The chain couples TRBV20-1 to TRBJ2-7, with D perhaps TRBD2 (7 bases). V lost 6 bases, J lost 5 bases, and 17 bases lay in between. This CDR3 contains 13 residues. Germline lookup yields CDR1 DFQATT and CDR2 SNEGSKA (reference sequence). The CDR3 region is CSAAGGLVNEQYF. The CDR3 region has the DNA TGCAGTGCCGCCGGGGGGCTGGTCAACGAGCAGTACTTC.

This clonotype was picked up a small number of times. This chain uses TRBV20-1 with TRBJ1-5; a weak D match, TRBD1 (5 bases). V was clipped by 7 bases and J by 6 bases, with 19 bases between them. Per germline, CDR1 DFQATT and CDR2 SNEGSKA (reference sequence). The CDR3 contains 14 residues. Here the CDR3 reads CSGSSGTGGQPQHF. CDR3 DNA sequence: TGCAGTGGATCTTCGGGCACGGGGGGTCAGCCCCAGCATTTT.

This chain connects TRBV5-5 to TRBJ2-7, with D possibly matching TRBD1 (6 bases). The CDR3 consists of 14 residues. The V end lost 3 bases, the J end lost 2 bases, and 12 bases lay between the germline ends. Germline CDR1 SGHKS, CDR2 YYEKEE (reference sequence). CDR3 nucleotide sequence: TGTGCCAGCAGCTACTCGGACAGTGCCTACGAGCAGTACTTC. It specifies CASSYSDSAYEQYF.